This TCR beta chain was observed in a study of T cell responses to AZD1222 COVID-19 vaccine (dated by TCRdb to about 2021). Regarding the study in general: A total of around 240 trial participants underwent TCR sequencing, of whom about 210 received two doses of AZD1222 and roughly 25 received two doses of the MenACWY control vaccine. Enrollment into the trials was organized by age into subgroups of 18-55, 56-69 and 70-plus years, and those subgroups contained about 150, 27 and 61 TCR-sequenced participants, respectively. Broader findings and caveats from the paper: Spike-specific TCR breadth and depth rose significantly after two AZD1222 doses compared with day 0 and with MenACWY recipients. Conclusions about previously exposed vaccinees were limited because only a handful of AZD1222 recipients were SARS-CoV-2 seropositive at baseline. The whole spike protein was spanned by vaccine-associated CD4 TCRs, and dominant responses were seen in regions 160-218 and 743-854. Most participants were white British and females outnumbered males, and the authors suggested that clonal diversity may have been underestimated. Because no day 14 peak-response samples were available, repertoires were characterized only after the peak T cell response. Reportedly, close to half of the unique spike-specific TCRs recognized epitopes lying outside the regions that are mutated in the B.1.351 and B.1.1.7 variants. The 56-69-year group was small, and its depth increase did not reach significance, likely because of low power.

V loses 5 bases of germline sequence and J loses 5 bases, and the interval between the two ends is 8 bases. Inclusive of the bounding cysteine and phenylalanine, the CDR3 is 11 residues long. Only the CDR3 portion is preserved as DNA: 33 bases, with reading frame beginning at the first base. Based on the germline V gene, the CDR1 and CDR2 sequences are SGHRS and YFSETQ. With regard to this clone: Its specific antigen is unknown. Base qualities were left out, and no much larger clone turns up one base away.

The time point tag for this specimen amounts to: baseline before first vaccination. The treatment or condition label, as the study defines it: meningococcal conjugate vaccine given as trial control. Samples from vaccinated people were obtained from the UK trials COV001 and COV002, which included a single-blind randomized controlled phase 2/3 trial of AZD1222 (ChAdOx1 nCoV-19) in healthy adults. For TCRbeta chain sequencing, PBMC samples from trial participants were taken at day 0 and at day 28 after the second dose. The CDR3 regions of human TCRbeta chains were analyzed by immunosequencing. The study's processing was this. Repertoire TCRs were checked for matches against a reference library of SARS-CoV-2-specific TCRs that had been generated using the MIRA antigen-specificity platform. Breadth was defined as the fraction of unique TCRs that were SARS-CoV-2-associated, and depth was defined as the fraction of total T cells that were SARS-CoV-2-associated. Using the MIRA data, each spike-specific TCR was assigned both to the spike region to which the TCR was reactive and to a CD4 or CD8 class. Log10-transformed breadth and depth values were compared by one-way ANOVA with Sidak's multiple comparisons tests. TCRdb took over this immuneACCESS table, retaining in-frame rearrangements with V and J assigned. Such tables are incomplete; in checked studies, under half of the missing clones stem from an unresolved V gene, and the remainder is unexplained. V and J calls and clone size are as listed in that table; D and trimming were resolved from the DNA. Within this sample are roughly 120,000 clones, with roughly 85% of them counted one time only. The ten largest clones add up to about 19% of the sample.

This receptor was taken from an adult in good health. Sequenced here: peripheral blood, sampled on day 0 of MenACWY control vaccination. The rearrangement joined TRBV5-1 to TRBJ2-7; the D region possibly corresponds to TRBD2 (5 bases align). The DNA sequence is as follows: TGCGCCAGCAGGTCGGGGAACGAGCAGTACTTC. Translated, it reads CASRSGNEQYF.